The clone carrying this T cell receptor (beta chain) was observed a handful of times. The sample belongs to a study of blood T cell repertoires in COVID-19. V lost 6 bases, J lost 2 bases, and 7 bases lay in between. Per germline, CDR1 LGHNT and CDR2 FRNRAP. The CDR3 is 12 amino acids. Sequencing used immunoSEQ multiplex PCR; TCRdb keeps in-frame clones, though not all of them. This table holds nearly 15,000 clones, under 85% found once. The TCR sequence derives from a man between 60 and 75 years old with acute or convalescent COVID-19. V usage is TRBV12-5 and J usage is TRBJ1-1; D not certain. The sequenced sample was peripheral blood. The DNA of the CDR3 is TGTGCTAGTGGGCTCACAAACACTGAAGCTTTCTTT. This translates into CASGLTNTEAFF.